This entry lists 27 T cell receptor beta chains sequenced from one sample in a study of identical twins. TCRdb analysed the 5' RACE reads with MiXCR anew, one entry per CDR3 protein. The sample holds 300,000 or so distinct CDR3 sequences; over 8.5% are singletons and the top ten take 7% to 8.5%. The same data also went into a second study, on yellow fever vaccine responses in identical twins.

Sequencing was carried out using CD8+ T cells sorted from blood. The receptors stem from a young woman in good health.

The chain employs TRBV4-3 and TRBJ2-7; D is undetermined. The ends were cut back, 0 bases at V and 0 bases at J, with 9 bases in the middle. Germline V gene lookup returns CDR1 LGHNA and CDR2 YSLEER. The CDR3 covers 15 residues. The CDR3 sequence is CASSQDLSYSYEQYF. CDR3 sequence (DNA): TGCGCCAGCAGCCAAGATCTGTCATACTCCTACGAGCAGTACTTC.

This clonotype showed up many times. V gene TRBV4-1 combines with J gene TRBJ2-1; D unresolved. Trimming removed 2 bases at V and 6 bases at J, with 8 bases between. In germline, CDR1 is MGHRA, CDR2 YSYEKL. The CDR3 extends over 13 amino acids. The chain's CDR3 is CASSQPNLNEQFF. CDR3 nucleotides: TGCGCCAGCAGCCAACCCAATCTCAATGAGCAGTTCTTC.

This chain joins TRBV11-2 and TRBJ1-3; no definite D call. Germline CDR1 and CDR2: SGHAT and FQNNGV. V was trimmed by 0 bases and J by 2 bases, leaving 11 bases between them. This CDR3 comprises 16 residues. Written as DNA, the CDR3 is TGTGCCAGCAGCTTAGATTTCCCAACCACTGGAAACACCATATATTTT. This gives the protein CASSLDFPTTGNTIYF.

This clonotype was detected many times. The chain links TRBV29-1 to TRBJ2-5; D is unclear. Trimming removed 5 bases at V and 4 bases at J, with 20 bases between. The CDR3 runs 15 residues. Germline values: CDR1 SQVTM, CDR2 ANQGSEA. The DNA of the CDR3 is TGCAGCGTTCGTGCCTTGAGTCGTACCGGAGAGACCCAGTACTTC. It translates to CSVRALSRTGETQYF.

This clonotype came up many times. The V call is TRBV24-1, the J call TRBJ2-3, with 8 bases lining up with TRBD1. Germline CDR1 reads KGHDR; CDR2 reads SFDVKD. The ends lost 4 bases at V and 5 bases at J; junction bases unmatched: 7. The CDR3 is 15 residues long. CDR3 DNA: TGTGCCACCAGTGACCCACCTGGACAGGGAGATACGCAGTATTTT. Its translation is CATSDPPGQGDTQYF.

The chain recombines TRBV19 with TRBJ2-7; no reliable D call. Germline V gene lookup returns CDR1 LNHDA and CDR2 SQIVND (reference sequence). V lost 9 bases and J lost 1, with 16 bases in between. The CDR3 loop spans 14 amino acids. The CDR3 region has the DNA TGTGCCAGCACACCTGAACTGGGGTCCTACGAGCAGTACTTC. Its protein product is CASTPELGSYEQYF.

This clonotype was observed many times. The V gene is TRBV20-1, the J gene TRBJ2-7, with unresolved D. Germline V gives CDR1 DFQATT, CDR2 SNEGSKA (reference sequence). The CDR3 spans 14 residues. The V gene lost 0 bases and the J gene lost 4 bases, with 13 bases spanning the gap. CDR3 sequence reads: CSAREGQTIYEQYF. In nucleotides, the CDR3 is TGCAGTGCTAGAGAGGGTCAGACGATATACGAGCAGTACTTC.

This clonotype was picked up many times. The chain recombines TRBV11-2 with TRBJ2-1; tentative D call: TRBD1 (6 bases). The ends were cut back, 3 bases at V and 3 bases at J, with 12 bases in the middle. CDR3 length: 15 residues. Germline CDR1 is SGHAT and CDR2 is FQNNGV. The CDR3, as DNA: TGTGCCAGCAGCTTCCACAGGGAAGGCTACAATGAGCAGTTCTTC. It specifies CASSFHREGYNEQFF.

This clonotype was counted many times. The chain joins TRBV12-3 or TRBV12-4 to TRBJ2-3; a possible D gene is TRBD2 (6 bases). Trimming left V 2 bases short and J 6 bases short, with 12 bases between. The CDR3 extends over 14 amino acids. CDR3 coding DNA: TGTGCCAGCAGTTTATCCGGACTATTCGATACGCAGTATTTT. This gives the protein CASSLSGLFDTQYF.

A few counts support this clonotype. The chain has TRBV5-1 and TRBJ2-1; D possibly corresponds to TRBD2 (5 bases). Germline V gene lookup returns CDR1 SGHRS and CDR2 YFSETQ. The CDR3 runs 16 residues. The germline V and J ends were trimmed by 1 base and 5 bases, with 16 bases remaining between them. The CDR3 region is CASSLTDSNRNNEQFF. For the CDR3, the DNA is TGCGCCAGCAGCTTGACGGACTCCAACCGAAACAATGAGCAGTTCTTC.

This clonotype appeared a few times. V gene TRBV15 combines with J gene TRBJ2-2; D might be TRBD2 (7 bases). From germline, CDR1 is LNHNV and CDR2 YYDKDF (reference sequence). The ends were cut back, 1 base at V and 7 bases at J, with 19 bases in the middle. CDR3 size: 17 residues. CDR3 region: CATSRAPAAGADGELFF. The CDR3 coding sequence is TGTGCCACCAGCAGAGCGCCGGCGGCGGGGGCGGACGGGGAGCTGTTTTTT.

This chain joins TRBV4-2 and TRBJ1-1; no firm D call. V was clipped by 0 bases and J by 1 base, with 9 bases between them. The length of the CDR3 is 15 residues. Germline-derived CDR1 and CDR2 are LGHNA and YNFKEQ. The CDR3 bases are TGTGCCAGCAGCCAAGATGGCAGCCCGAACACTGAAGCTTTCTTT. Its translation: CASSQDGSPNTEAFF.

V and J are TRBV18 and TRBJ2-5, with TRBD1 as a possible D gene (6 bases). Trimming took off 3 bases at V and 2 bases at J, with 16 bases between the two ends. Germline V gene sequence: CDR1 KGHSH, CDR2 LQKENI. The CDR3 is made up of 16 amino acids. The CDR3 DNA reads TGTGCCAGCTCACCTACGGCAGGGGCGCAACAAGAGACCCAGTACTTC. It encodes CASSPTAGAQQETQYF. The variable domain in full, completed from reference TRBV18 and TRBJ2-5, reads NAGVMQNPRHLVRRRGQEARLRCSPMKGHSHVYWYRQLPEEGLKFMVYLQKENIIDESGMPKERFSAEFPKEGPSILRIQQVVRGDSAAYFCASSPTAGAQQETQYFGPGTRLLVL.

CDR3 bases: TGTGCCAGCAGTTTCATGGCGGGAGGTTGGAATGAGCAGTTCTTC. Translated, it gives CASSFMAGGWNEQFF. The gene calls are TRBV27 and TRBJ2-1; 8 nucleotides line up with TRBD2. The junction had 8 bases not matched to a gene; V was cut back by 3 bases and J by 7 bases. CDR3 length: 15 amino acids. The V gene's germline CDR1 is MNHEY and CDR2 SMNVEV (reference sequence).

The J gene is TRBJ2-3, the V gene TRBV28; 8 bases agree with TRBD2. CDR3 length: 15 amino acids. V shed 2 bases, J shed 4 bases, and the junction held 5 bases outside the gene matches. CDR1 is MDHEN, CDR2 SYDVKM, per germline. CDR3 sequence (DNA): TGTGCCAGCAGTTTAGGAGCGGGAGTAGCAGATACGCAGTATTTT. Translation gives CASSLGAGVADTQYF.

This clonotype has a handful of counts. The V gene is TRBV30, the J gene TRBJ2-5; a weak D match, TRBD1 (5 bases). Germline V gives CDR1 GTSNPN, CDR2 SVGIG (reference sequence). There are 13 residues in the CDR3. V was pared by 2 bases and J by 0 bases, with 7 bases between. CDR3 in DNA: TGTGCCTGGAGTCCGGACAACCAAGAGACCCAGTACTTC. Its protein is CAWSPDNQETQYF.

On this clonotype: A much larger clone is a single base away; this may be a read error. The chain's CDR3 is CSVWTDTQYF. For the CDR3, the DNA is TGCAGCGTATGGACAGATACGCAGTATTTT. This chain connects TRBV29-1 to TRBJ2-3; D gene ambiguous. The length of the CDR3 is 10 residues. Germline values: CDR1 SQVTM, CDR2 ANQGSEA. The V end was cut by 6 bases, the J end by 3 bases, with 4 bases between.

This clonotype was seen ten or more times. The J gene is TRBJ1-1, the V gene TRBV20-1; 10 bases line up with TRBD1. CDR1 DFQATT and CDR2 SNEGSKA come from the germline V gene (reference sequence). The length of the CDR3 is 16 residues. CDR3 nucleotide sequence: TGCATGGGGACAGGGGCTGTTATAGGGACGAACACTGAAGCTTTCTTT. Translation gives CMGTGAVIGTNTEAFF.

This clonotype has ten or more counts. The CDR3 nucleotides read TGTGCCAGCAGCTTAGTCGCAGGGAATCAGCCCCAGCATTTT. Its protein is CASSLVAGNQPQHF. This chain connects TRBV7-2 to TRBJ1-5; possible D gene TRBD1, 5 bases. There are 14 residues in the CDR3. With 1 base removed from V and 4 bases from J, the gap between germline ends came to 8 bases. Germline-derived CDR1 and CDR2 are SGHTA and FQGNSA.

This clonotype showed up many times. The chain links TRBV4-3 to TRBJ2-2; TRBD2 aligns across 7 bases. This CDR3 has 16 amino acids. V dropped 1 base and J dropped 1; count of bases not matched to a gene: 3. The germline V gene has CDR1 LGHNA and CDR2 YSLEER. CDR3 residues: CASSQAASGNTGELFF. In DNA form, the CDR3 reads TGCGCCAGCAGCCAAGCGGCTAGCGGGAACACCGGGGAGCTGTTTTTT.

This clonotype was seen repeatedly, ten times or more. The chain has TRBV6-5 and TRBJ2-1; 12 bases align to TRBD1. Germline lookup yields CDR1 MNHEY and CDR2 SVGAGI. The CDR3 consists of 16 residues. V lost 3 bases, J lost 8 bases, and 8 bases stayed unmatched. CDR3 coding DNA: TGTGCCAGCAGTTATGGGGGACAGGGGGCGATCGATGAGCAGTTCTTC. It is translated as CASSYGGQGAIDEQFF.

The chain's CDR3 is CASASQTYEQYF. CDR3 bases: TGTGCCAGCGCGTCTCAGACCTACGAGCAGTACTTC. The chain employs TRBV6-6 and TRBJ2-7; D ambiguous. Germline CDR1 MNHNY, CDR2 SVGAGI (reference sequence). V was cut by 8 bases and J by 2 bases, with 10 bases left in between. The CDR3 extends over 12 amino acids.

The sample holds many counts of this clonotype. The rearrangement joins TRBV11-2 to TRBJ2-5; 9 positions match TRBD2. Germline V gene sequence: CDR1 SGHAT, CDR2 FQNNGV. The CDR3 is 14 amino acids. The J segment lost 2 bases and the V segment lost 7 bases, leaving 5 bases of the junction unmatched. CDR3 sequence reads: CASIGLASQETQYF. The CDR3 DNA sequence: TGTGCCAGCATAGGACTAGCGTCTCAAGAGACCCAGTACTTC.

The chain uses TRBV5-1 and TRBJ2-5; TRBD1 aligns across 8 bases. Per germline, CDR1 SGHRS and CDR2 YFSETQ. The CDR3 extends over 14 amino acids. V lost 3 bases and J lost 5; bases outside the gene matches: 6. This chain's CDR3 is CASSWMTGEETQYF. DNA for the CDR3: TGCGCCAGCAGCTGGATGACAGGGGAGGAGACCCAGTACTTC.

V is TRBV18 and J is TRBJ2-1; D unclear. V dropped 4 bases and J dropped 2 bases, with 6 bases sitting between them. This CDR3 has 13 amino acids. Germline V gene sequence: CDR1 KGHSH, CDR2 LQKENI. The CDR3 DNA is TGTGCCAGCTCACTACCGGCCTACAATGAGCAGTTCTTC. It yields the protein CASSLPAYNEQFF.

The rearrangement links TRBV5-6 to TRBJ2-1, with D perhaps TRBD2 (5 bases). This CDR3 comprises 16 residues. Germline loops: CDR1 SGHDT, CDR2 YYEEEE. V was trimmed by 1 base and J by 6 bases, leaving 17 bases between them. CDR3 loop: CASSLQVRAPGNEQFF. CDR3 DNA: TGTGCCAGCAGCTTGCAGGTGAGGGCCCCCGGCAATGAGCAGTTCTTC.

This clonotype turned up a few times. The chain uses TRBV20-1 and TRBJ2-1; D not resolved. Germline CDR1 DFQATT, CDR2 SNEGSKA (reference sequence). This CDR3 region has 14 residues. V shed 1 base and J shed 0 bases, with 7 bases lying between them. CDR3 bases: TGCAGTGCTAGAGGTAGGAGCTCCTACAATGAGCAGTTCTTC. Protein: CSARGRSSYNEQFF.